A selection of T cell receptor beta chains follows, all from one sample in a study of T cells in Graves' hyperthyroidism and ophthalmopathy. TCRdb processed the multiplex PCR reads anew with MiXCR; each CDR3 protein has one entry. The repertoire holds more than 650,000 distinct CDR3 sequences, 14% seen once, with roughly a tenth in the top ten. Sequences were obtained from blood. The receptors were gathered from a woman aged 18 to 35 with Graves' hyperthyroidism. The CDR3 runs from the conserved cysteine through the conserved F or W. A D gene is named only where the DNA matches it firmly. Rows give clone size only sometimes, using once, few, many, or a class for an expanded clone.

D: .; size: few; J: TRBJ2-3; V: TRBV9; CDR3: CASSVEADAFTDTQYF; DNA: TGTGCCAGCAGCGTAGAAGCAGATGCCTTCACAGATACGCAGTATTTT
D: .; size: few; J: TRBJ2-1; V: TRBV7-3; CDR3: CASSLLGPRGNEQFF; DNA: TGTGCCAGCAGCTTATTAGGGCCTAGGGGCAATGAGCAGTTCTTC
D: .; size: many; J: TRBJ2-3; V: TRBV5-1; CDR3: CASSLVQHTDTQYF; DNA: TGCGCCAGCAGCTTGGTTCAGCACACAGATACGCAGTATTTT
D: .; size: many; J: TRBJ2-7; V: TRBV4-3; CDR3: CASSQDSGRTYEQYF; DNA: TGCGCCAGCAGCCAAGATTCAGGGAGGACCTACGAGCAGTACTTC
D: TRBD2; size: .; J: TRBJ2-3; V: TRBV5-1; CDR3: CASSSGTSGRATDTQYF; DNA: TGCGCCAGCAGCTCCGGGACTAGCGGGAGGGCCACAGATACGCAGTATTTT
D: .; size: .; J: TRBJ2-1; V: TRBV6-2/TRBV6-3; CDR3: CASSHDNIEQFF; DNA: TGTGCCAGCAGTCATGATAACATTGAGCAGTTCTTC
D: .; size: few; J: TRBJ2-7; V: TRBV5-8; CDR3: CASSLVRATYEQYF; DNA: TGTGCCAGCAGCTTGGTTCGGGCAACTTACGAGCAGTACTTC
D: .; size: many; J: TRBJ1-5; V: TRBV20-1; CDR3: CSALNPGGNQPQHF; DNA: TGCAGTGCGTTAAATCCCGGGGGTAATCAGCCCCAGCATTTT
D: TRBD2; size: .; J: TRBJ2-3; V: TRBV14; CDR3: CASGLAGVGTDTQYF; DNA: TGTGCCAGCGGGCTAGCGGGAGTGGGAACAGATACGCAGTATTTT
D: TRBD1; size: .; J: TRBJ1-2; V: TRBV24-1; CDR3: CATSDPSGTGNYGYTF; DNA: TGTGCCACCAGTGATCCCTCCGGGACAGGAAACTATGGCTACACCTTC
D: .; size: .; J: TRBJ1-1; V: TRBV28; CDR3: CASTLEEGSVGVKNTEAFF; DNA: TGTGCCAGCACCTTAGAGGAGGGGTCTGTAGGGGTCAAGAACACTGAAGCTTTCTTT
D: .; size: few; J: TRBJ1-3; V: TRBV6-1; CDR3: CATAPGIPGNTIYF; DNA: TGTGCCACCGCCCCAGGGATTCCCGGAAACACCATATATTTT
D: .; size: .; J: TRBJ2-1; V: TRBV12-3/TRBV12-4; CDR3: CASSPGARADEQFF; DNA: TGTGCCAGCAGTCCGGGAGCGCGGGCCGATGAGCAGTTCTTC
D: .; size: few; J: TRBJ2-7; V: TRBV29-1; CDR3: CSVGTGQTYEQYF; DNA: TGCAGCGTGGGAACTGGACAGACCTACGAGCAGTACTTC
D: .; size: .; J: TRBJ2-1; V: TRBV30; CDR3: CAWSARYNEQFF; DNA: TGTGCCTGGAGTGCGCGTTACAATGAGCAGTTCTTC
D: TRBD2; size: many; J: TRBJ2-7; V: TRBV7-2; CDR3: CASRYQLAGDYEQYF; DNA: TGTGCCAGCAGGTACCAACTAGCGGGTGACTACGAGCAGTACTTC
D: .; size: few; J: TRBJ1-5; V: TRBV29-1; CDR3: CSVSGSNQPQHF; DNA: TGCAGCGTGAGTGGAAGCAATCAGCCCCAGCATTTT
D: .; size: few; J: TRBJ1-2; V: TRBV29-1; CDR3: CSVDDHFYGYTF; DNA: TGCAGCGTTGACGACCATTTTTATGGCTACACCTTC
D: .; size: .; J: TRBJ2-5; V: TRBV11-3; CDR3: CASSLAIVQDHQETQYF; DNA: TGTGCCAGCAGCTTAGCGATAGTACAGGACCACCAAGAGACCCAGTACTTC
D: .; size: .; J: TRBJ2-7; V: TRBV13; CDR3: CASSLLASEQYF; DNA: TGTGCCAGCAGCTTACTAGCGTCCGAGCAGTACTTC
D: TRBD2; size: .; J: TRBJ2-7; V: TRBV7-9; CDR3: CASSMGLAGAPEQYF; DNA: TGTGCCAGCAGCATGGGACTAGCGGGAGCCCCCGAGCAGTACTTC
D: TRBD1; size: many; J: TRBJ2-1; V: TRBV6-2/TRBV6-3; CDR3: CASSHGGTGYNEQFF; DNA: TGTGCCAGCAGTCACGGGGGGACAGGGTACAATGAGCAGTTCTTC